The sequence of this T cell receptor beta chain was determined in a study of human T cells and chemical hapten exposure. TCRdb passed the RACE reads through MiXCR, listing each CDR3 protein once. The top ten hold 2% to 2.5% of the sample, which has roughly 380,000 distinct CDR3 sequences, nearly 5% seen once. Documented time point: patch test 1, 2 weeks after DPC sensitization. The treatment is: therapeutic diphenylcyclopropenone sensitization with weekly scalp DPC. CDR3 length equals 14 residues. V lost 5 bases to trimming and J lost 4 bases, with 12 bases between them. Per germline, CDR1 ENHRY and CDR2 SYGVKD. There are many counts of this clonotype.

The input for sequencing was whole blood, taken in connection with sensitization to the hapten diphenylcyclopropenone (DPC). This TCR was sampled from a woman between 50 and 59 years old with alopecia areata. Some clones in this sample may be carry-over from other donors' samples. J is TRBJ1-3 and V is TRBV10-3, with D possibly matching TRBD1 (6 bases). The CDR3 here is CAISTGSAGNTIYF. The CDR3 DNA reads TGTGCCATCAGTACAGGGTCCGCCGGAAACACCATATATTTT.